A selection of T cell receptor beta chains follows, all from one sample in a study of blood T cells in healthy people across ages. MiXCR, run by TCRdb on the 5' RACE reads, gives a single entry per CDR3 protein. The sample holds roughly 800,000 distinct CDR3 sequences; 20% to 30% are singletons and the top ten take 3%. Another study also made use of these data, one on T cells of mothers and their children.

The sequenced material came from blood. The receptors originated from a boy aged 10-17 years in good health. The CDR3 runs from the conserved cysteine through the conserved F or W. Each record gives: clone size, V gene, J gene, D gene, CDR3 protein, CDR3 DNA. D genes are given only for firm matches. Not all rows give a size; the values are once, few, many and, for expanded clones, a class.

>.|TRBV3-1|TRBJ1-1|.
CASSQSSRTEAFF
TGTGCCAGCAGCCAATCCTCCCGGACTGAAGCTTTCTTT
>few|TRBV10-3|TRBJ1-1|TRBD1
CAISRDRLNTEAFF
TGTGCCATCAGCAGGGACAGGCTAAACACTGAAGCTTTCTTT
>.|TRBV29-1|TRBJ2-7|.
CSVESAGDEVYEQYF
TGCAGCGTTGAGTCGGCAGGCGACGAAGTTTACGAGCAGTACTTC
>few|TRBV20-1|TRBJ2-7|TRBD1
CSAIGQGPYEQYF
TGCAGTGCTATCGGACAGGGCCCCTACGAGCAGTACTTC
>.|TRBV20-1|TRBJ1-1|.
CSATRAENTGAFF
TGCAGTGCTACACGCGCCGAAAACACTGGAGCTTTCTTT
>few|TRBV11-2|TRBJ2-7|TRBD2
CASSQTPGGAPYRFYEQYF
TGTGCCAGCAGCCAAACCCCGGGAGGGGCCCCTTATAGGTTCTACGAGCAGTACTTC
>.|TRBV10-3|TRBJ1-2|TRBD1
CAISEFTGGDGYTF
TGTGCCATCAGTGAATTCACAGGGGGGGATGGCTACACCTTC
>.|TRBV20-1|TRBJ2-5|.
CSAPHPELIGQETQYF
TGCAGTGCCCCCCATCCAGAGCTGATCGGACAAGAGACCCAGTACTTC
>once|TRBV6-1|TRBJ2-2|.
CASSALGRGNTGELFF
TGTGCCAGCAGTGCCCTGGGGCGGGGGAACACCGGGGAGCTGTTTTTT
>few|TRBV7-3|TRBJ1-1|TRBD1
CASSLSGTGAEAFF
TGTGCCAGCAGCTTATCCGGGACAGGGGCAGAAGCTTTCTTT
>.|TRBV7-6|TRBJ2-5|TRBD1
CASSFDRGGRTETQYF
TGTGCCAGCAGCTTCGACAGGGGTGGTCGAACGGAGACCCAGTACTTC
>.|TRBV20-1|TRBJ2-1|.
CSAGQSSYNEQFF
TGCAGTGCCGGACAGAGCTCCTACAATGAGCAGTTCTTC
>.|TRBV6-1|TRBJ2-7|TRBD2
CASSEAWGGYEQYF
TGTGCCAGCAGTGAAGCTTGGGGAGGGTACGAGCAGTACTTC
>many|TRBV7-2|TRBJ1-4|.
CASSSIQRDLGKLFF
TGTGCCAGCAGCTCGATCCAGAGGGACCTCGGAAAACTGTTTTTT
>.|TRBV7-9|TRBJ2-3|TRBD2
CASSSLHSGTSGTDTQYF
TGTGCCAGCAGCTCACTCCACTCCGGGACTAGCGGCACAGATACGCAGTATTTT
>.|TRBV19|TRBJ2-7|TRBD1
CASSITGTGPSREQYF
TGTGCCAGTAGTATTACCGGGACAGGGCCGTCGAGGGAGCAGTACTTC
>.|TRBV6-5|TRBJ2-5|TRBD1
CASKPGQGLGETQYF
TGTGCCAGCAAACCGGGACAGGGTCTTGGAGAGACCCAGTACTTC
>few|TRBV5-1|TRBJ2-3|.
CASSRGFTTTDTQYF
TGCGCCAGCAGCAGGGGCTTTACAACCACAGATACGCAGTATTTT
>many|TRBV5-1|TRBJ1-5|.
CASSVGGNQPQHF
TGCGCCAGCTCGGTGGGAGGCAATCAGCCCCAGCATTTT
>.|TRBV9|TRBJ1-2|.
CASSGGARGYTF
TGTGCCAGCAGCGGCGGGGCACGAGGCTACACCTTC
>few|TRBV5-1|TRBJ1-5|.
CATKREPGQNQPQHF
TGCGCCACCAAGCGAGAACCAGGACAAAATCAGCCCCAGCATTTT
>few|TRBV3-1|TRBJ1-1|.
CASSQDIFPEAFF
TGTGCCAGCAGCCAAGATATTTTCCCTGAAGCTTTCTTT
>.|TRBV29-1|TRBJ2-1|.
CSVGGDNPYNEQFF
TGCAGCGTTGGGGGGGACAACCCCTACAATGAGCAGTTCTTC
>.|TRBV27|TRBJ2-7|.
CASSLMGAPSYEQYF
TGTGCCAGCAGTTTAATGGGGGCGCCCTCCTACGAGCAGTACTTC
>.|TRBV7-2|TRBJ1-6|.
CASSLDGTVLALHF
TGTGCCAGCAGCTTAGACGGGACGGTCCTAGCCCTCCACTTT
>.|TRBV7-9|TRBJ2-2|.
CASRAGADTGELFF
TGTGCCAGCAGGGCAGGGGCAGACACCGGGGAGCTGTTTTTT
>few|TRBV11-2|TRBJ2-7|TRBD1
CASTRDRGYEQYF
TGTGCCAGCACCCGGGACAGGGGTTACGAGCAGTACTTC
>.|TRBV7-3|TRBJ2-1|.
CASSNPTAQYNEQFF
TGCGCCAGCAGCAACCCGACAGCTCAATACAATGAGCAGTTCTTC
>few|TRBV2|TRBJ2-7|TRBD1
CASRGTGTREQYF
TGTGCCAGCAGGGGGACAGGTACGCGGGAGCAGTACTTC
>few|TRBV6-5|TRBJ2-1|TRBD2
CASSSPSGGQGNEQFF
TGTGCCAGCAGTTCCCCTAGCGGGGGCCAAGGAAATGAGCAGTTCTTC
>.|TRBV2|TRBJ1-2|.
CASSWTFYGYTF
TGTGCCAGCTCCTGGACGTTTTATGGCTACACCTTC
>few|TRBV30|TRBJ1-2|.
CAWSPSTVNYGYTF
TGTGCCTGGAGTCCCTCGACGGTTAACTATGGCTACACCTTC
>.|TRBV2|TRBJ2-3|TRBD2
CASPGTSGSTDTQYF
TGTGCCAGCCCGGGGACTAGCGGTAGCACAGATACGCAGTATTTT
>few|TRBV29-1|TRBJ2-7|.
CSVARGSYEQYF
TGCAGCGTTGCTCGGGGCTCCTACGAGCAGTACTTC
>.|TRBV28|TRBJ2-2|TRBD2
CAIPGSGGADSGELFF
TGTGCCATCCCCGGGAGCGGGGGGGCCGATTCCGGGGAGCTGTTTTTT
>.|TRBV5-1|TRBJ2-5|.
CASSQATGTVETQYF
TGCGCCAGCAGTCAAGCCACAGGGACCGTAGAGACCCAGTACTTC
>.|TRBV12-3/TRBV12-4|TRBJ2-2|.
CASSLQGSRELFF
TGTGCCAGCAGTCTACAGGGTTCCCGGGAGCTGTTTTTT
>.|TRBV27|TRBJ1-6|.
CASSLGLGNSPLHF
TGTGCCAGCAGTTTGGGTCTTGGGAATTCACCCCTCCACTTT
>.|TRBV4-1|TRBJ2-7|.
CASSQQVGGPSYEQYF
TGCGCCAGCAGCCAGCAAGTAGGGGGGCCCTCCTACGAGCAGTACTTC
>.|TRBV5-1|TRBJ2-1|.
CASSGGGVWQDEQFF
TGCGCCAGCAGCGGGGGGGGCGTTTGGCAGGATGAGCAGTTCTTC
>few|TRBV2|TRBJ2-7|TRBD1
CASSGQGFYEQYF
TGTGCCAGCAGTGGACAGGGGTTCTACGAGCAGTACTTC
>many|TRBV5-1|TRBJ2-5|.
CASSLRQGGETQYF
TGTGCCAGCAGCTTACGACAGGGAGGAGAGACCCAGTACTTC
>.|TRBV15|TRBJ1-2|.
CATCSPLGRFYGYTF
TGTGCCACCTGCAGTCCCCTAGGGCGGTTCTATGGCTACACCTTC
>few|TRBV7-2|TRBJ2-7|.
CASSLVEGFSYEQYF
TGTGCCAGCAGCTTAGTGGAGGGCTTCTCCTACGAGCAGTACTTC
>.|TRBV7-7|TRBJ1-6|.
CASLPGGRHSPLHF
TGTGCTTCCCTCCCCGGCGGTAGGCATTCACCCCTCCACTTT
>few|TRBV20-1|TRBJ2-5|.
CSAWMARTPGETQYF
TGCAGTGCTTGGATGGCGCGGACACCCGGGGAGACCCAGTACTTC
>.|TRBV28|TRBJ2-1|.
CATSSPQGSSYNEQFF
TGTGCCACCTCCTCCCCTCAGGGGAGCTCCTACAATGAGCAGTTCTTC
>.|TRBV7-6|TRBJ2-1|.
CASSPRSGFDNEQFF
TGTGCCAGCAGCCCACGCTCCGGGTTCGACAATGAGCAGTTCTTC
>few|TRBV5-1|TRBJ2-7|.
CASSADSNSYEQYF
TGCGCCAGCAGCGCGGACAGTAACTCCTACGAGCAGTACTTC
>.|TRBV4-2|TRBJ2-7|.
CASSQEAQATGEQYF
TGTGCCAGCAGCCAAGAAGCACAGGCGACTGGTGAGCAGTACTTC
>.|TRBV20-1|TRBJ1-2|TRBD1
CSAPGTGNYGYTF
TGCAGTGCTCCCGGGACAGGGAACTATGGCTACACCTTC
>.|TRBV5-1|TRBJ2-5|TRBD1
CASSFRDWTGQETQYF
TGCGCCAGCAGCTTTCGTGATTGGACAGGGCAAGAGACCCAGTACTTC
>.|TRBV29-1|TRBJ2-5|TRBD1
CSVTSRDSVAEFVETQYF
TGCAGCGTAACCTCTCGGGACAGTGTGGCCGAATTCGTGGAGACCCAGTACTTC
>.|TRBV7-2|TRBJ1-4|.
CASSSGRHNEKLFF
TGTGCCAGCAGCTCGGGGCGGCACAATGAAAAACTGTTTTTT
>.|TRBV6-1|TRBJ2-5|.
CASSAGTEETQYF
TGTGCCAGCAGTGCCGGGACGGAAGAGACCCAGTACTTC
>.|TRBV9|TRBJ2-7|TRBD1
CASSEGTGTYEQYF
TGTGCCAGCAGCGAAGGGACAGGGACCTACGAGCAGTACTTC
>.|TRBV29-1|TRBJ2-1|.
CSVAGDGSWQQFF
TGCAGCGTTGCGGGGGACGGGTCTTGGCAGCAGTTCTTC
>few|TRBV30|TRBJ2-2|.
CACRGNTGELFF
TGTGCCTGCCGGGGGAACACCGGGGAGCTGTTTTTT
>few|TRBV5-4|TRBJ2-6|.
CASSFTGNSGANVLTF
TGTGCCAGCAGCTTTACGGGGAACTCTGGGGCCAACGTCCTGACTTTC
>few|TRBV2|TRBJ2-1|.
CASSEKAGPPGNEQFF
TGTGCCAGCAGTGAAAAGGCGGGCCCCCCGGGGAATGAGCAGTTCTTC